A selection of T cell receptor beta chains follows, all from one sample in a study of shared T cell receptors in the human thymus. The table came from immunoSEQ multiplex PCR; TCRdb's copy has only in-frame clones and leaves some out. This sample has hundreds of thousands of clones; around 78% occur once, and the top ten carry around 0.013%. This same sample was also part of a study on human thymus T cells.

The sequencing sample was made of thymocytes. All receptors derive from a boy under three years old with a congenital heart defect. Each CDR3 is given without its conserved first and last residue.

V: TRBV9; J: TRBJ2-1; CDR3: ASSVAGSGRYNEQF
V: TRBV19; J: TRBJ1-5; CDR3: ASSIKGGQGALSNQPQH
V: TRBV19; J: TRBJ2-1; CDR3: ASSPRVAGRSYNEQF
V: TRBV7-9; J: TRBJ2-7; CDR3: ASSWRGAAYEQY
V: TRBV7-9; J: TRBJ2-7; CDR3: ASSPKREVEQY
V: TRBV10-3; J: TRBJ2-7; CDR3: AISDSRTSGGYSYEQY
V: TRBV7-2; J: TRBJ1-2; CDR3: ASSAGDTRYGYT
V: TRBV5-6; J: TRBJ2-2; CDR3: ASSLGRREINTGELF
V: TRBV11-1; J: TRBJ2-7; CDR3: ASSLQTGPSGQY
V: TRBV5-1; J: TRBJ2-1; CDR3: ASSIESGSSYNEQF
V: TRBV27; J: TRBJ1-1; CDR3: ASSLFQPDLETEAF
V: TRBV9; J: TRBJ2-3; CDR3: ASSGGTSPDTQY
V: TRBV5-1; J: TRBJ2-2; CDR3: ASSFEGASGELF
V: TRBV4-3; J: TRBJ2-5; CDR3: ASSQVRTGLYQETQY
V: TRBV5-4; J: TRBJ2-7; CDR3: ASRTPGQGAGEQY
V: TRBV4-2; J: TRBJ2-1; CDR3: ASSQGRRGPNEQF
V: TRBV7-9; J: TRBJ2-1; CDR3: ASSPRLAGESGEQF
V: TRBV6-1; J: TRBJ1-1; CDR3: ASRLTGGDTEAF
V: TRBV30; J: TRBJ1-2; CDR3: AWNGGRANYGYT
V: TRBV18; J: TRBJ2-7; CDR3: ASSHTLRGGDYEQY
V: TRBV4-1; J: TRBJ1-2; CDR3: ASSQDRGSVRGYYGYT
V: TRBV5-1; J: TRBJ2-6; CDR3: ASSLRKRGANVLT
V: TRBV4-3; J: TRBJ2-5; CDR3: ASSQPRETQY
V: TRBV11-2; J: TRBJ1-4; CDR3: ASSLGRRDRGRYEKLF
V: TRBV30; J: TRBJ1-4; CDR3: AWRDRTATNEKLF
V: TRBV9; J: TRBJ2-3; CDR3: ASSVASCIEREGDTQY
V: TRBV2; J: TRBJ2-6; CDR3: ASSGTSSPGANVLT
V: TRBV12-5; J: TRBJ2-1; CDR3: ASASGGGWGEQF
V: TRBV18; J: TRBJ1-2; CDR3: ASSVLVYGYT
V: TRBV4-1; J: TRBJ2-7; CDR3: ASSQGLAGWEQY
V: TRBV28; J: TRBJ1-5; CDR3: ASSGALGQGGYQPQH
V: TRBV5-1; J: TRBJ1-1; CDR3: ASRGGPRNTEAF
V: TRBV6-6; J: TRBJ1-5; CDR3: ASSRRGSNQPQH
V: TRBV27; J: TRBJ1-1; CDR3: ASTPGQGVTEAF
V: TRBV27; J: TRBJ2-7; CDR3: ASSLGTGAYEQY
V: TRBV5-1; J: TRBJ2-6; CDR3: ASSGEQGNSGANVLT
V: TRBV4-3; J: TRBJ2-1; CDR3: ASSQVRTSGSYVEQF
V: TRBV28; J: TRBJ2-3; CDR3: ASSRTRPEREGRTDTQY
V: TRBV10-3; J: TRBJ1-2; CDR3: AIRGEGGYT
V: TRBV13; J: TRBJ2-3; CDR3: ASSLGGPGDTQY
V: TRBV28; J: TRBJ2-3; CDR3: ASSPLAGADTQY
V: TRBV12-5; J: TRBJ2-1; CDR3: ASGPPSGPEQF
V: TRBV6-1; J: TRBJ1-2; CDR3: ATGGPYGYT
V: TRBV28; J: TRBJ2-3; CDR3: ASSPPGQEDVITDTQY